This note documents a single T cell receptor (beta chain) sequence. The entry originates in a study of blood T cell repertoires in COVID-19. The method was immunoSEQ multiplex PCR; TCRdb's version includes in-frame clones alone and lacks a portion of them. The repertoire holds 65,000 to 85,000 clones, with approximately 86% as singletons. Losses at the gene ends were 6 bases for V and 4 bases for J; bases not matched to a gene: 11. The CDR3 spans 15 residues. Germline V CDR1 and CDR2: SGHTA, FQGTGA. The rearrangement links TRBV7-3 to TRBJ2-5; 7 bases are shared with TRBD2. The sequenced material came from peripheral blood. The TCR originated in an older man with COVID-19, enrolled during active disease. This CDR3 is CASRSPLAAPETQYF. The CDR3, as DNA: TGTGCCAGCAGGTCCCCGCTAGCGGCACCAGAGACCCAGTACTTC.